The source of this TCR beta chain is a study of T cell responses to AZD1222 COVID-19 vaccine. V was pared by 5 bases and J by 7 bases, with 7 bases of the junction left unmatched. The CDR3 totals 13 residues. CDR1 and CDR2 (germline): MNHEY, SMNVEV (reference sequence). General study results and limits: Just 6 or 7 people given AZD1222 tested seropositive at baseline. Targeting of unmutated variant regions was reportedly seen in nearly half of spike-specific TCRs.

In the case of this clone: The antigen remains unidentified.

TCRdb's copy holds only in-frame clones and misses some; the assay was immunoSEQ multiplex PCR. The table lists 130,000 or so clones, about 90% of them singletons, with approximately 5.1% in the top ten. The material sequenced was peripheral blood, taken on day 0 of AZD1222 vaccination. The rearrangement links TRBV27 to TRBJ1-2, with 7 bases lining up with TRBD1. This clonotype originated in an adult in good health. CDR3 loop: CASSGGQDTGYTF. The CDR3 bases are TGTGCCAGCAGTGGTGGACAGGATACTGGCTACACCTTC.